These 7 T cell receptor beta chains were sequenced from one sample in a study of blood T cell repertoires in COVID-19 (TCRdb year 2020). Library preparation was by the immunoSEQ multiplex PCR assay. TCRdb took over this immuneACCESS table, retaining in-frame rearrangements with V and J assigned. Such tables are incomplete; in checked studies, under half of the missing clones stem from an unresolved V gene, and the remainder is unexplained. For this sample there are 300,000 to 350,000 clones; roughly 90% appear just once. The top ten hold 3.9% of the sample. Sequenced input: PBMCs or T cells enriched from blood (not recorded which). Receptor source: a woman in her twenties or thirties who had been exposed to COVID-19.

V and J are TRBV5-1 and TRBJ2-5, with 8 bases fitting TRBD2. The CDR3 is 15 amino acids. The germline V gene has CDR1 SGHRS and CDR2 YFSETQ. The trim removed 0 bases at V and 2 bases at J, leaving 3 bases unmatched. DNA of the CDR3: TGCGCCAGCAGCTTGGTTTTAGCGGGACAAGAGACCCAGTACTTC. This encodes CASSLVLAGQETQYF.

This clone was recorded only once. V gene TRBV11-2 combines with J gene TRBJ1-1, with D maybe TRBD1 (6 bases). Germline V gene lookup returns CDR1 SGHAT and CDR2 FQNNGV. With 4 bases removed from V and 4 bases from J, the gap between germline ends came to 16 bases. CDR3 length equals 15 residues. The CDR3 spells CASSSRGGSGTEAFF. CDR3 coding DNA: TGTGCCAGCAGCTCGAGGGGGGGTTCGGGCACTGAAGCTTTCTTT.

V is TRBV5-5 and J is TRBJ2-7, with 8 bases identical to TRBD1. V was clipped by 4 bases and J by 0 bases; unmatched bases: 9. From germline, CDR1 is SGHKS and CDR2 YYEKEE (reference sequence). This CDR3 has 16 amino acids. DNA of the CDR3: TGTGCCAGCAGCACGTCGGGGACAGGTCTCTCCTACGAGCAGTACTTC. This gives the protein CASSTSGTGLSYEQYF.

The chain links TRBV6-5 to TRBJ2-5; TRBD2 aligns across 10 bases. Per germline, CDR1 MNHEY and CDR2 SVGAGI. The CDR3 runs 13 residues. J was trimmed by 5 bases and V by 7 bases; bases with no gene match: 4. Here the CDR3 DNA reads TGTGCCAGCATGGCTAGCGGGGGTGAGACCCAGTACTTC. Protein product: CASMASGGETQYF.

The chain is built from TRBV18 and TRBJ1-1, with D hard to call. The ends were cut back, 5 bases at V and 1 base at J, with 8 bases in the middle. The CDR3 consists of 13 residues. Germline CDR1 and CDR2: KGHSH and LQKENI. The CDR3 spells CASSIAANTEAFF. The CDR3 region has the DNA TGTGCCAGCTCAATAGCAGCGAACACTGAAGCTTTCTTT.

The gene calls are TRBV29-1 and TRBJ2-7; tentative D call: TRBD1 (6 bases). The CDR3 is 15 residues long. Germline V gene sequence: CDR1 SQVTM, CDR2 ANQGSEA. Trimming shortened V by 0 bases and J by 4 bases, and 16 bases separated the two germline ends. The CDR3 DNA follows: TGCAGCGTTGAAGATCCCACAGGGAGAGAGTACGAGCAGTACTTC. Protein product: CSVEDPTGREYEQYF.

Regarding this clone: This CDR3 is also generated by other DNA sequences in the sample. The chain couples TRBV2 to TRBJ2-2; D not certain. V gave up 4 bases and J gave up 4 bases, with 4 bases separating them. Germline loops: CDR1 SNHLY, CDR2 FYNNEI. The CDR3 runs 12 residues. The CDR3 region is CASSGGTGELFF. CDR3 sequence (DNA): TGTGCCAGCAGTGGCGGCACCGGGGAGCTGTTTTTT.